The 21 T cell receptor beta chains given below trace back to one sample, sequenced in a study of spatial heterogeneity in lung cancer. Sample time point: sample taken at primary tumor resection. What these receptors recognize is not known. One entry per CDR3 protein results from TCRdb running MiXCR on the 5' RACE reads. The table has around 15,000 distinct CDR3 sequences, 6% to 7.5% seen once. Whole-study findings and limits: Counts of expanded alpha and beta TCRs within tumors tracked the tumor nonsynonymous mutation count.

This specimen consisted of lung tumor tissue, obtained at surgery. The receptors stem from a female donor with early-stage non-small cell lung cancer.

This clonotype is medium-sized in the sample. This beta chain is an off-target read within a library intended for alpha chains, so its frequency means little. This rearrangement joins TRBV20-1 to TRBJ2-1, with D possibly TRBD2 on 6 matching bases. This CDR3 is 14 amino acids long. Germline V CDR1 and CDR2: DFQATT, SNEGSKA (reference sequence). V gave up 1 base and J gave up 8 bases, with 15 bases separating them. CDR3 amino acids: CSARALRGEYEQFF. CDR3 bases: TGCAGTGCTAGAGCTCTGCGGGGAGAGTATGAGCAGTTCTTC.

Many counts were recorded for this clonotype. This beta chain is a stray sequence in a library constructed for alpha chains; its clone size is not meaningful. J is TRBJ2-7 and V is TRBV28; no firm D call. This CDR3 is 13 amino acids long. Deletions cut 5 bases from V and 6 bases from J, with 14 bases between. Germline CDR1 and CDR2: MDHEN and SYDVKM. CDR3: CASSLPKGSEQYF. CDR3 DNA: TGTGCCAGCAGTCTCCCCAAGGGATCCGAGCAGTACTTC.

At least ten counts were recorded for this clonotype. This beta chain represents an off-target read in a library built for alpha chains; its size is of limited meaning. The V call is TRBV19, the J call TRBJ1-1; 8 nucleotides agree with TRBD1. V shed 9 bases and J 3 bases; nucleotides not matched to a gene: 12. CDR1 LNHDA and CDR2 SQIVND come from the germline V gene (reference sequence). This CDR3 has 15 residues. DNA for the CDR3: TGTGCCAGCAACGGGCGCAGGGGGCGGGACACTGAAGCTTTCTTT. Residues: CASNGRRGRDTEAFF.

Many counts were recorded for this clonotype. This beta chain slipped into a library made for alpha chains as a stray read, so its size is not meaningful. The gene calls are TRBV2 and TRBJ2-6, with D hard to call. V lost 10 bases, J lost 0 bases, and 7 bases lay in between. This CDR3 has 13 amino acids. Germline CDR1 reads SNHLY; CDR2 reads FYNNEI. The CDR3 here is CAIGYSGANVLTF. In DNA, the CDR3 is TGTGCCATCGGTTACTCTGGGGCCAACGTCCTGACTTTC.

This clonotype was found many times. Little can be read into the size of this beta chain, an off-target read in a library designed for alpha chains. The chain couples TRBV9 to TRBJ1-1, with unresolved D. The CDR3 consists of 15 residues. Trimming took off 7 bases at V and 6 bases at J, with 22 bases between the two ends. From germline, CDR1 is SGDLS and CDR2 YYNGEE. The CDR3 protein is CASGKRNADRAEAFF. DNA for the CDR3: TGTGCCAGCGGTAAACGGAACGCGGACCGTGCTGAAGCTTTCTTT.

Ten or more counts support this clonotype. The size of this beta chain means little, since it is a stray read in a library made for alpha chains. This chain connects TRBV2 to TRBJ2-5; D not resolved. The V gene's germline CDR1 is SNHLY and CDR2 FYNNEI. The CDR3 has 15 amino acids. The V gene lost 4 bases and the J gene lost 2 bases, with 14 bases spanning the gap. In nucleotides, the CDR3 is TGTGCCAGCAGTGGTGTGGGCGGCATGCAAGAGACCCAGTACTTC. It encodes CASSGVGGMQETQYF.

There are many counts of this clonotype. A library prepared for alpha chains yielded this beta chain as an off-target read; its size is of little meaning. The chain employs TRBV28 and TRBJ1-3; 10 bases agree with TRBD1. The CDR3 totals 15 residues. The V segment lost 8 bases and the J segment 1 base; nucleotides outside the gene matches: 5. Germline V gives CDR1 MDHEN, CDR2 SYDVKM. Written as DNA, the CDR3 is TGTGCCAGCGAGACAGGGGGCGCGTCTGGAAACACCATATATTTT. Encoded protein: CASETGGASGNTIYF.

This clonotype has at least ten counts. This beta chain was picked up by a library intended for alpha chains and is off target, so its count carries little meaning. This chain links TRBV12-3 or TRBV12-4 with TRBJ2-1; TRBD1 agrees at 7 bases. CDR3 length equals 15 residues. V shed 8 bases and J 0 bases; nucleotides not matched to a gene: 7. The CDR3 coding sequence is TGTGCCAGCGCCTCCCAGGGGGACTCCTACAATGAGCAGTTCTTC. This encodes CASASQGDSYNEQFF.

For this clonotype: Because this beta chain is a stray read in a library intended to capture alpha chains, its abundance should not be given much weight. The chain has TRBV19 and TRBJ1-5; D not certain. Deletions cut 5 bases from V and 2 bases from J, with 10 bases between. The germline gives CDR1 LNHDA, CDR2 SQIVND (reference sequence). This CDR3 is 14 amino acids long. The CDR3 DNA reads TGTGCCAGTAGTCCTGCCGGGGGCAATCAGCCCCAGCATTTT. Translated, it gives CASSPAGGNQPQHF. The full variable domain, in which reference TRBV19 and TRBJ1-5 provide the parts outside the CDR3, is DGGITQSPKYLFRKEGQNVTLSCEQNLNHDAMYWYRQDPGQGLRLIYYSQIVNDFQKGDIAEGYSVSREKKESFPLTVTSAQKNPTAFYLCASSPAGGNQPQHFGDGTRLSIL.

In its sample, this clonotype was seen many times. The library was prepared for alpha chains; this beta chain is a stray read, so its frequency means little. The chain joins TRBV12-5 to TRBJ2-7; the D is unclear. The CDR3 is 15 amino acids. Germline values: CDR1 LGHNT, CDR2 FRNRAP. V lost 3 bases to trimming and J lost 2 bases, with 14 bases between them. The CDR3 DNA reads as TGTGCTAGTGGTTTTGAAATGGGGAAGACCTACGAGCAGTACTTC. It encodes CASGFEMGKTYEQYF. Together with reference TRBV12-5 and TRBJ2-7, the CDR3 gives the full variable domain: DARVTQTPRHKVTEMGQEVTMRCQPILGHNTVFWYRQTMMQGLELLAYFRNRAPLDDSGMPKDRFSAEMPDATLATLKIQPSEPRDSAVYFCASGFEMGKTYEQYFGPGTRLTVT.

This clonotype was seen only a few times. The size of this beta chain means little, since it is a stray read in a library made for alpha chains. In DNA form, the CDR3 reads TGCAGTGCTTCCGGGCTCACCGGGGAGCTGTTTTTT. It codes for CSASGLTGELFF. The chain combines TRBV20-1 with TRBJ2-2; unclear D gene. Looked up from germline, CDR1 is DFQATT and CDR2 is SNEGSKA (reference sequence). Trimming left V 5 bases short and J 4 bases short, with 8 bases between. The CDR3 extends over 12 amino acids.

Details on this clonotype: A library prepared for alpha chains yielded this beta chain as an off-target read; its size is of little meaning. V gene TRBV12-3 or TRBV12-4 combines with J gene TRBJ2-2; 7 nucleotides align to TRBD2. The J segment lost 4 bases and the V segment lost 7 bases, leaving 15 bases of the junction unmatched. The CDR3 contains 17 residues. The CDR3 protein is CASTFQLATLSTGELFF. CDR3 in DNA: TGTGCCAGCACTTTTCAACTAGCGACCCTCAGCACCGGGGAGCTGTTTTTT.

This clonotype was recorded many times. As an off-target read in a library built for alpha chains, this beta chain has a frequency of little significance. This chain joins TRBV6-5 and TRBJ1-1, with D perhaps TRBD1 (6 bases). Per the germline V gene, CDR1 is MNHEY and CDR2 is SVGAGI. The CDR3 runs 16 residues. Trimming removed 8 bases from V and 3 bases from J, with 22 bases in between. As DNA, the CDR3 is TGTGCCAGCTTCTCGCCCCCCGGGGGCCTTCACACTGAAGCTTTCTTT. It codes for CASFSPPGGLHTEAFF.

This clonotype was seen repeatedly, ten times or more. This beta chain is an unintended read in a library built for alpha chains; its size means little. The chain employs TRBV20-1 and TRBJ1-2, with a weak D call TRBD1 (5 bases). The CDR3 is 14 amino acids. The ends were cut back, 0 bases at V and 6 bases at J, with 14 bases in the middle. Germline CDR1 is DFQATT and CDR2 is SNEGSKA (reference sequence). The CDR3 region has the DNA TGCAGTGCTAGAGATACGCAGGGTCAAGATGGCTACACCTTC. Encoded protein: CSARDTQGQDGYTF.

In regard to this clonotype: The library was designed around alpha chains, so this beta chain is a stray read whose abundance carries little weight. J is TRBJ1-5 and V is TRBV20-1; a weak D match, TRBD1 (5 bases). Per the germline V gene, CDR1 is DFQATT and CDR2 is SNEGSKA (reference sequence). The CDR3 spans 15 residues. Trimming took off 6 bases at V and 4 bases at J, with 19 bases between the two ends. The CDR3 region is CSAPKGRGLNQPQHF. DNA for the CDR3: TGCAGTGCCCCAAAAGGGAGGGGTCTAAATCAGCCCCAGCATTTT.

This clonotype was seen repeatedly, ten times or more. Little can be read into the size of this beta chain, an off-target read in a library designed for alpha chains. This chain connects TRBV10-3 to TRBJ2-7; 9 nucleotides match TRBD2. CDR1 and CDR2 from the germline V gene are ENHRY and SYGVKD. This CDR3 spans 15 amino acids. J was trimmed by 2 bases and V by 0 bases; bases with no gene match: 2. The CDR3 loop is CAISESLAGPYEQYF. The DNA of the CDR3 is TGTGCCATCAGTGAGTCACTAGCGGGCCCCTACGAGCAGTACTTC.

There are many counts of this clonotype. Found in a library prepared for alpha chains, this beta chain is an off-target read, and its abundance has little meaning. This chain joins TRBV2 and TRBJ2-7; TRBD2 matches at 13 bases. Unmatched junction bases numbered 3, after V lost 4 bases and J lost 3 bases. CDR3 length: 15 residues. CDR1 is SNHLY and CDR2 is FYNNEI in the germline V gene. This CDR3 reads CASSGRLAGGYEQYF. CDR3 DNA: TGTGCCAGCAGTGGAAGACTAGCGGGGGGCTACGAGCAGTACTTC.

In regard to this clonotype: This beta chain was picked up by a library intended for alpha chains and is off target, so its count carries little meaning. The V call is TRBV4-3, the J call TRBJ2-1; the match to TRBD1 covers 11 bases. V was clipped by 0 bases and J by 6 bases; unmatched bases: 1. The length of the CDR3 is 15 residues. Germline V gene sequence: CDR1 LGHNA, CDR2 YSLEER. The chain's CDR3 is CASSQDGTGGNEQFF. Here the CDR3 DNA reads TGCGCCAGCAGCCAAGATGGGACAGGGGGCAATGAGCAGTTCTTC.

About this clonotype: This beta chain slipped into a library made for alpha chains as a stray read, so its size is not meaningful. The chain employs TRBV5-1 and TRBJ1-5, with D perhaps matching TRBD1 (5 bases). Germline lookup yields CDR1 SGHRS and CDR2 YFSETQ. The CDR3 sequence is 15 residues long. The V end was cut by 0 bases, the J end by 3 bases, with 10 bases between. The CDR3 sequence is CASSLDRGSNQPQHF. For the CDR3, the DNA is TGCGCCAGCAGCTTGGATAGGGGTTCCAATCAGCCCCAGCATTTT. Combining the CDR3 with reference TRBV5-1 and TRBJ1-5 gives the whole variable domain KAGVTQTPRYLIKTRGQQVTLSCSPISGHRSVSWYQQTPGQGLQFLFEYFSETQRNKGNFPGRFSGRQFSNSRSEMNVSTLELGDSALYLCASSLDRGSNQPQHFGDGTRLSIL.

On this clonotype: This beta chain is an unintended read in a library built for alpha chains; its size means little. The chain joins TRBV7-2 to TRBJ2-7; D is unclear. Germline V CDR1 and CDR2: SGHTA, FQGNSA. The CDR3 length is 12 residues. V dropped 2 bases and J dropped 3 bases, with 5 bases sitting between them. The CDR3 loop reads CASSLTSYEQYF. The CDR3, as DNA: TGTGCCAGCAGCTTAACCAGCTACGAGCAGTACTTC.

This clonotype was detected many times. This beta chain lies outside the target of a library built for alpha chains; its clone size means little. The V call is TRBV28, the J call TRBJ1-2; D is undetermined. V dropped 3 bases and J dropped 7 bases, with 12 bases sitting between them. Germline V gene lookup returns CDR1 MDHEN and CDR2 SYDVKM. The CDR3 loop spans 13 amino acids. The CDR3 region has the DNA TGTGCCAGCAGTTTGATCGTCCGGGGTGGCTACACCTTC. It specifies CASSLIVRGGYTF.